These 32 T cell receptor beta chains share one sample of origin, sequenced in a study of response to subunit inactivated influenza vaccine. TCRdb called the RT-PCR reads again in MiXCR, with one record for every CDR3 protein. Seen here are roughly 620,000 distinct CDR3 sequences, roughly 10% observed once, and the top ten hold approximately 11%. The same data also went into a second study, on T cells expressing NK-cell markers. As that report states: TCR beta cDNA was made by 5'RACE template switching with UMIs.

This material consisted of PBMCs from blood, taken on the day of vaccination. The origin of the receptors is a man aged 50-59 years who received an inactivated influenza vaccine.

This clonotype was recorded a few times. This chain connects TRBV6-1 to TRBJ2-6; no clear D gene. CDR1 is MNHNS, CDR2 SASEGT, per germline. This CDR3 has 15 amino acids. Trimming took 5 bases from V and 0 from J, leaving 8 bases between them. In DNA form, the CDR3 reads TGTGCCAGCAGTACCTACAGCTCTGGGGCCAACGTCCTGACTTTC. As protein: CASSTYSSGANVLTF.

This clonotype was seen only a few times. The gene calls are TRBV9 and TRBJ1-3, with D tentatively TRBD1 (5 bases). The V end lost 4 bases, the J end lost 0 bases, and 14 bases lay between the germline ends. This CDR3 is built from 16 residues. Germline lookup yields CDR1 SGDLS and CDR2 YYNGEE. The CDR3 spells CASSSRTQNSGNTIYF. DNA for the CDR3: TGTGCCAGCAGCTCAAGGACACAGAACTCTGGAAACACCATATATTTT.

The J gene is TRBJ2-7, the V gene TRBV11-2, with D unclear. This CDR3 is built from 13 residues. Between the trimmed V and J ends, which lost 4 bases and 1 base, there was a span of 8 bases. Germline V gene data show CDR1 as SGHAT and CDR2 as FQNNGV. The DNA of the CDR3 is TGTGCCAGCAGCTGGGTTGCTTCCTACGAGCAGTACTTC. Amino acid sequence: CASSWVASYEQYF.

The DNA for the CDR3 is TGTGCCAGCAGCATCCAGCGGGGGAAGGATGAGCAGTTCTTC. Translation gives CASSIQRGKDEQFF. The chain joins TRBV3-1 to TRBJ2-1; 8 bases align to TRBD2. Germline V gives CDR1 LGHDT, CDR2 YNNKEL (reference sequence). The length of the CDR3 is 14 residues. V shed 5 bases and J 8 bases; nucleotides not matched to a gene: 8.

V is TRBV11-3 and J is TRBJ2-1, with D perhaps TRBD1 or TRBD2 (5 bases each). The V and J ends lost 5 bases and 9 bases respectively, with 17 bases between them. The CDR3 covers 14 residues. Germline loops: CDR1 SGHNT, CDR2 YENEEA. The CDR3: CASSSDRTGAEQFF. As DNA, the CDR3 is TGTGCCAGCAGCAGCGACAGAACCGGGGCTGAGCAGTTCTTC.

The chain combines TRBV29-1 with TRBJ2-7; the match to TRBD2 covers 10 bases. Germline values: CDR1 SQVTM, CDR2 ANQGSEA. The CDR3 has 12 residues. Trimming at V came to 6 bases and at J to 4 bases, leaving 3 bases not matched to a gene. CDR3 amino acids: CSVASGGYEQYF. As DNA, the CDR3 is TGCAGCGTAGCTAGCGGGGGTTACGAGCAGTACTTC.

This clonotype has more than one count but fewer than ten. CDR3 region: CASSFRWTEAFF. As DNA, the CDR3 is TGTGCCAGCAGCTTTAGATGGACTGAAGCTTTCTTT. The chain is built from TRBV7-9 and TRBJ1-1; D ambiguous. Per germline, CDR1 SEHNR and CDR2 FQNEAQ (reference sequence). The CDR3 is made up of 12 amino acids. The V and J ends lost 3 bases and 5 bases respectively, with 7 bases between them.

The rearrangement uses TRBV24-1 and TRBJ2-2; D unclear. The germline V gene has CDR1 KGHDR and CDR2 SFDVKD. Trimming pared 4 bases from V and 4 bases from J, leaving 12 bases between. The CDR3 spans 15 residues. CDR3 in amino acids: CATSDPRPSTGELFF. As DNA, the CDR3 is TGTGCCACCAGTGACCCCCGCCCTAGCACCGGGGAGCTGTTTTTT.

This chain joins TRBV30 and TRBJ2-5; D unclear. The CDR3 is 15 residues long. Germline CDR1 reads GTSNPN; CDR2 reads SVGIG (reference sequence). With 3 bases removed from V and 1 base from J, the gap between germline ends came to 15 bases. The CDR3 reads CAWSERLDFQETQYF. The CDR3 DNA sequence: TGTGCCTGGAGCGAAAGGCTTGATTTCCAAGAGACCCAGTACTTC.

This clonotype was observed many times. The chain links TRBV7-9 to TRBJ1-1; a weak D match, TRBD1 (5 bases). CDR3 length equals 14 residues. Trimming stripped 6 bases from V and 1 base from J, with 12 bases between. Germline V gene lookup returns CDR1 SEHNR and CDR2 FQNEAQ (reference sequence). Here the CDR3 reads CASSKAGANTEAFF. The CDR3, as DNA: TGTGCCAGCAGTAAGGCCGGGGCGAACACTGAAGCTTTCTTT.

This chain connects TRBV20-1 to TRBJ2-2; 9 nucleotides line up with TRBD1. Germline-derived CDR1 and CDR2 are DFQATT and SNEGSKA (reference sequence). CDR3 size: 15 residues. Trimming took 6 bases from V and 1 from J; bases not matched to a gene: 6. This CDR3 is CSARNRGQNTGELFF. The CDR3, as DNA: TGCAGTGCAAGGAACAGGGGGCAGAACACCGGGGAGCTGTTTTTT.

This chain uses TRBV3-1 with TRBJ2-4, with D possibly TRBD2 on 6 matching bases. The CDR3 has 13 amino acids. V dropped 4 bases and J dropped 7 bases, with 11 bases sitting between them. Germline V gene data show CDR1 as LGHDT and CDR2 as YNNKEL (reference sequence). The CDR3 nucleotides read TGTGCCAGCAGCCTCGGGGAGGTTAACATTCAGTACTTC. This translates into CASSLGEVNIQYF.

This clonotype was seen ten or more times. This rearrangement joins TRBV29-1 to TRBJ2-3; tentative D call: TRBD2 (5 bases). The CDR3 covers 13 residues. The ends were cut back, 0 bases at V and 8 bases at J, with 12 bases in the middle. Germline V lookup: CDR1 SQVTM, CDR2 ANQGSEA. The CDR3 spells CSVEDGVRGTQYF. CDR3 in DNA: TGCAGCGTTGAAGACGGGGTACGGGGTACGCAGTATTTT.

This clonotype has more than one count but fewer than ten. This chain connects TRBV12-3 or TRBV12-4 to TRBJ2-1, with TRBD1 identical over 7 bases. The V segment lost 6 bases and the J segment 10 bases; nucleotides outside the gene matches: 3. CDR3 length: 11 amino acids. The CDR3 DNA sequence: TGTGCCAGCAGCCCGGGACAGGAGCAGTTCTTC. As protein: CASSPGQEQFF.

This clonotype was found a few times. This chain connects TRBV7-8 to TRBJ2-1; D may be TRBD2 (6 bases). The V and J ends lost 1 base and 1 base respectively, with 11 bases between them. CDR1 is SGHVS and CDR2 is FQNEAQ in the germline V gene. CDR3 length: 16 residues. The chain's CDR3 is CASSLGGGISYNEQFF. CDR3 DNA sequence: TGTGCCAGCAGCTTAGGGGGCGGGATTTCCTACAATGAGCAGTTCTTC.

This chain joins TRBV12-3 or TRBV12-4 and TRBJ2-7; D tentatively reads TRBD1 or TRBD2 (6 bases each). The CDR3 is 15 residues long. The V end was cut by 3 bases, the J end by 5 bases, with 17 bases between. CDR3 sequence (DNA): TGTGCCAGCAGTTTCTTCGGGGGCATAGTGGACGAGCAGTACTTC. Amino acids: CASSFFGGIVDEQYF.

This sequence joins TRBV30 and TRBJ2-3, with D possibly being TRBD1 (6 bases). This CDR3 has 14 amino acids. V lost 2 bases and J 0 bases, leaving 9 bases between the germline ends. CDR1 is GTSNPN, CDR2 SVGIG, per germline (reference sequence). The CDR3 nucleotides read TGTGCCTGGAGTCTCGGACAGAGCACAGATACGCAGTATTTT. Translation: CAWSLGQSTDTQYF.

This clonotype was seen once. The rearrangement uses TRBV28 and TRBJ2-3, with D tentatively TRBD1 or TRBD2 (6 bases each). CDR1 and CDR2 from the germline V gene are MDHEN and SYDVKM. CDR3 length: 19 residues. V dropped 2 bases and J dropped 0 bases, with 21 bases sitting between them. CDR3 amino acids: CASSLPGETGLPSTDTQYF. For the CDR3, the DNA is TGTGCCAGCAGTTTACCAGGGGAGACTGGACTACCCAGCACAGATACGCAGTATTTT. Full variable domain (outside the CDR3, taken from reference TRBV28 and TRBJ2-3): DVKVTQSSRYLVKRTGEKVFLECVQDMDHENMFWYRQDPGLGLRLIYFSYDVKMKEKGDIPEGYSVSREKKERFSLILESASTNQTSMYLCASSLPGETGLPSTDTQYFGPGTRLTVL.

This chain uses TRBV6-2 or TRBV6-3 with TRBJ2-3; D tentatively fits TRBD1 or TRBD2 (5 bases each). V lost 2 bases, J lost 6 bases, and 9 bases lay in between. This CDR3 has 13 amino acids. CDR1 MNHEY and CDR2 SVGEGT come from the germline V gene. CDR3 region: CASSYDYRDTQYF. The CDR3 coding sequence is TGTGCCAGCAGTTACGACTACAGGGATACGCAGTATTTT.

The chain links TRBV6-1 to TRBJ1-4; D ambiguous. Germline-derived CDR1 and CDR2 are MNHNS and SASEGT. V shed 3 bases and J shed 10 bases, with 12 bases lying between them. CDR3 length equals 13 residues. The CDR3 nucleotides read TGTGCCAGCAGTGAGAGGGTGTCAGTAAAACTGTTTTTT. Protein product: CASSERVSVKLFF.

This clonotype showed up just a few times. The rearrangement uses TRBV4-3 and TRBJ2-5, with D maybe TRBD1 (5 bases). V was clipped by 4 bases and J by 1 base, with 16 bases between them. Germline V gives CDR1 LGHNA, CDR2 YSLEER. CDR3 size: 16 residues. CDR3 amino acids: CASSPRTWGAQETQYF. DNA of the CDR3: TGCGCCAGCAGCCCTAGAACTTGGGGCGCCCAAGAGACCCAGTACTTC.

This clonotype was counted only a few times. The CDR3 bases are TGTGCCAGCAGTTTACCGGACAGGGGGCTATTTTCACCCCTCCACTTT. Protein: CASSLPDRGLFSPLHF. The chain employs TRBV28 and TRBJ1-6; TRBD1 agrees at 11 bases. Germline V gene lookup returns CDR1 MDHEN and CDR2 SYDVKM. The length of the CDR3 is 16 residues. J gave up 9 bases and V 2 bases, and 6 bases lay outside the gene matches.

This clonotype was observed a few times. This chain uses TRBV20-1 with TRBJ2-7, with TRBD2 as a possible D gene (6 bases). Trimming stripped 1 base from V and 4 bases from J, with 14 bases between. From germline, CDR1 is DFQATT and CDR2 SNEGSKA (reference sequence). The CDR3 length is 14 residues. For the CDR3, the DNA is TGCAGTGCTAGAGGCGGGACGGGCCCTTACGAGCAGTACTTC. Amino acid sequence: CSARGGTGPYEQYF.

The chain employs TRBV7-2 and TRBJ2-7; 12 positions agree with TRBD2. The CDR3 is 15 amino acids. Germline lookup yields CDR1 SGHTA and CDR2 FQGNSA. V lost 0 bases and J lost 4; bases outside the gene matches: 1. The chain's CDR3 is CASSLALAGGYEQYF. In DNA form, the CDR3 reads TGTGCCAGCAGCTTAGCGCTAGCGGGAGGGTACGAGCAGTACTTC.

To note about this clonotype: Germline and junction disagree at one end, which may indicate a read error. This sequence joins TRBV5-1 and TRBJ2-1, with 10 bases fitting TRBD2. CDR1 and CDR2 from the germline V gene are SGHRS and YFSETQ. The CDR3 has 20 residues. CDR3 nucleotide sequence: TGCGCCAGCAGCTTGTATTCAGCGGGGGGGCAACTTGGGGGCTACCATGAGCAGTTCTTC. Protein product: CASSLYSAGGQLGGYHEQFF.

The chain has TRBV5-6 and TRBJ2-7; a weak D match, TRBD2 (5 bases). In germline, CDR1 is SGHDT, CDR2 YYEEEE. This CDR3 region has 13 residues. The V gene lost 4 bases and the J gene lost 3 bases, with 11 bases spanning the gap. The DNA for the CDR3 is TGTGCCAGCAGCCCGGGATACCGCTACGAGCAGTACTTC. Amino acids: CASSPGYRYEQYF.

This chain connects TRBV6-1 to TRBJ1-3, with D possibly being TRBD1 (6 bases). Trimming took off 6 bases at V and 0 bases at J, with 15 bases between the two ends. Germline V gene sequence: CDR1 MNHNS, CDR2 SASEGT. The CDR3 runs 16 residues. The CDR3 loop reads CASRLGHLSSGNTIYF. CDR3 sequence (DNA): TGTGCCAGCAGGTTGGGACATCTCAGCTCTGGAAACACCATATATTTT.

This sequence joins TRBV2 and TRBJ2-2, with 8 bases matching TRBD2. The CDR3 totals 14 residues. From germline, CDR1 is SNHLY and CDR2 FYNNEI. Unmatched junction bases numbered 8, after V lost 11 bases and J lost 3 bases. CDR3 DNA sequence: TGTGCCGGCCGACTAGCGAGCGACACCGGGGAGCTGTTTTTT. Residues: CAGRLASDTGELFF. Full variable domain (rest looked up from reference TRBV2 and TRBJ2-2): EPEVTQTPSHQVTQMGQEVILRCVPISNHLYFYWYRQILGQKVEFLVSFYNNEISEKSEIFDDQFSVERPDGSNFTLKIRSTKLEDSAMYFCAGRLASDTGELFFGEGSRLTVL.

This chain links TRBV29-1 with TRBJ2-5, with 10 positions matching TRBD2. The CDR3 consists of 15 residues. J gave up 5 bases and V 7 bases, and 13 bases lay outside the gene matches. The germline CDR1 and CDR2 sequences are SQVTM and ANQGSEA. The CDR3 sequence: CSAGAQREGGETQYF. CDR3 nucleotide sequence: TGCAGCGCCGGGGCCCAGCGGGAGGGCGGTGAGACCCAGTACTTC.

This clonotype was detected a few times. The chain uses TRBV7-3 and TRBJ2-1; D is undetermined. Trimming cost V 0 bases and J 10 bases, with 10 bases left between them. The CDR3 runs 13 residues. Germline-derived CDR1 and CDR2 are SGHTA and FQGTGA. The CDR3 sequence is CASSLTGLGEQFF. In DNA form, the CDR3 reads TGTGCCAGCAGCTTAACGGGGTTGGGGGAGCAGTTCTTC.

This clonotype was counted only a few times. The V call is TRBV20-1, the J call TRBJ2-3; D tentatively fits TRBD1 or TRBD2 (5 bases each). The germline CDR1 and CDR2 sequences are DFQATT and SNEGSKA (reference sequence). With 5 bases removed from V and 3 bases from J, the gap between germline ends came to 6 bases. The CDR3 length is 11 residues. The CDR3 bases are TGCAGTGCTGAGGGGACAGATACGCAGTATTTT. This encodes CSAEGTDTQYF.

This clonotype has just a few counts. V gene TRBV7-2 combines with J gene TRBJ2-7; D not certain. The V end was cut by 5 bases, the J end by 3 bases, with 14 bases between. The CDR3 runs to 14 residues. Germline-derived CDR1 and CDR2 are SGHTA and FQGNSA. CDR3 nucleotides: TGTGCCAGCAGCGTAGATGGTTTCAGCTACGAGCAGTACTTC. This sequence encodes CASSVDGFSYEQYF.